This T cell receptor beta chain was identified during a study of T-cell memory formation after mild COVID-19. Study in general: Clusters were largely donor specific. Study findings and constraints: Contracting clones from day 15 to 85 had balanced CD4/CD8; later expanders favoured CD4+. Memory sampled before infection contained some responding clones, suggesting cross-reactive memory joined.

To note about this clonotype: The antigen is unknown.

In TCRdb, the 5' RACE reads were re-called with MiXCR into one record per CDR3 protein. The table shows hundreds of thousands of distinct CDR3 sequences, with approximately 15% occurring only once. This CDR3 has 13 residues. Trimming left V 4 bases short and J 1 base short, with 8 bases between. The V gene's germline CDR1 is SGHRS and CDR2 YFSETQ. The chain is built from TRBV5-1 and TRBJ2-5; D gene uncertain. The clonotype originates from a man in his late teens or twenties who had mild COVID-19 (a few samples of this study predate the infection). Cell type and time point are not known. The specimen was PBMCs or a T cell subset sorted from them (not recorded which). The CDR3 DNA sequence: TGCGCCAGCAGCCGTACAACCCAAGAGACCCAGTACTTC. This sequence encodes CASSRTTQETQYF. The full variable domain, in which reference TRBV5-1 and TRBJ2-5 provide the parts outside the CDR3, is KAGVTQTPRYLIKTRGQQVTLSCSPISGHRSVSWYQQTPGQGLQFLFEYFSETQRNKGNFPGRFSGRQFSNSRSEMNVSTLELGDSALYLCASSRTTQETQYFGPGTRLLVL.